This T cell receptor (beta chain) came from a study of blood T cell repertoires in COVID-19. The CDR3 totals 17 residues. Germline V gene lookup returns CDR1 MNHEY and CDR2 SVGEGT. Trimming shortened V by 5 bases and J by 0 bases, and 16 bases separated the two germline ends. Authors' analysis steps: Amplification with reference gene primers provided the estimates of nucleated cell counts. TCRdb keeps only in-frame clones here, not all; method: immunoSEQ multiplex PCR. From that table come the V and J calls and clone size; the DNA was used to work out D and trimming. The table shows about 220,000 clones, with around 86% occurring only once.

The clonotype was recovered from a woman between 70 and 85 years old with COVID-19, enrolled during active disease. The chain combines TRBV6-2 or TRBV6-3 with TRBJ1-4; D might be TRBD1 (5 bases). Sequencing was performed on peripheral blood. In DNA form, the CDR3 reads TGTGCCAGCAGTGCTCCGAGTGACAGCACAACTAATGAAAAACTGTTTTTT. It translates to CASSAPSDSTTNEKLFF.